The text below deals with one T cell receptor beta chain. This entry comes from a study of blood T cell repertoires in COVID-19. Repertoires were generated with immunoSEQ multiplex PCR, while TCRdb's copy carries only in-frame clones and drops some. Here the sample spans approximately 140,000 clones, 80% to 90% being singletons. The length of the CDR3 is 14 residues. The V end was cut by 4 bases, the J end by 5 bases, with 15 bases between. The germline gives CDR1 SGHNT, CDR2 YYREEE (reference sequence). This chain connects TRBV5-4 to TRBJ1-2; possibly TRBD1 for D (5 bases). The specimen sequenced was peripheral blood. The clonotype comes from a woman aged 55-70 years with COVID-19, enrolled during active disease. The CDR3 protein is CASSPAQGPYGYTF. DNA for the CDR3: TGTGCCAGCAGCCCGGCGCAGGGCCCGTATGGCTACACCTTC.